This TCR beta chain stems from a study of blood T cell repertoires in COVID-19. Overall study: Material from acute and convalescent COVID-19 was sourced from the United States, Italy and Spain. PBMCs, B-cell-depleted T cells, or T cells provided the cDNA or gDNA that made up the material.

Original data processing: Amplification of reference gene primers was used by the study to estimate nucleated cell counts. Sequencing used immunoSEQ multiplex PCR; TCRdb keeps in-frame clones, though not all of them. The DNA was the basis for D and trimming; V, J and clone size are from that table. The sample has about 74,000 clones, around 90% seen once. The table lists this clone with a count of one. The V end was cut by 7 bases, the J end by 3 bases, with 9 bases between. Germline lookup yields CDR1 LNHDA and CDR2 SQIVND (reference sequence). The CDR3 covers 13 residues. The sequenced sample was peripheral blood. This receptor was taken from an elderly woman with active or convalescent COVID-19. V and J are TRBV19 and TRBJ1-4; no clear D gene. Here the CDR3 reads CASIGGPNEKLFF. The CDR3 bases are TGTGCCAGTATAGGAGGGCCTAATGAAAAACTGTTTTTT.